What follows are 28 T cell receptor beta chains derived from one specimen sequenced in a study of T-cell reconstitution after alpha-beta-depleted transplantation in children. Unique molecular identifiers were incorporated when the TCRbeta library was constructed. TCRdb independently ran MiXCR on the PCR reads; one entry per CDR3 protein. The profile shows hundreds of thousands of distinct CDR3 sequences, around 17% of them singletons. The sequences come from PBMCs from the stem cell graft donor, collected from the stem cell graft. These receptors were obtained from a human donor who donated a stem cell graft to a child with acute myeloid leukemia.

This clonotype was observed at least ten times. The chain carries TRBV20-1 and TRBJ1-4; D is undetermined. Trimming shortened V by 0 bases and J by 5 bases, and 10 bases separated the two germline ends. This CDR3 is built from 14 residues. Germline lookup yields CDR1 DFQATT and CDR2 SNEGSKA (reference sequence). The CDR3 loop reads CSARDLWQNEKLFF. For the CDR3, the DNA is TGCAGTGCTAGAGATTTATGGCAAAATGAAAAACTGTTTTTT.

A word on this clonotype: This may arise from a read error, as a much more abundant clone is one base away. The genes are TRBV12-3 or TRBV12-4 and TRBJ2-7; 9 positions match TRBD1. The CDR3 runs 13 residues. CDR3 residues: CTSSGTGYYEQYF. DNA for the CDR3: TGTACCAGCAGTGGGACAGGGTATTACGAGCAGTACTTC.

The chain couples TRBV21-1 to TRBJ2-7. TRBV21-1 counts as a pseudogene. There are 14 residues in the CDR3. The CDR3 region has the DNA TGTGCCAGCACCTCGAGGCAGGTTGATTGGGAGCAGTACTTC. Translation gives CASTSRQVDWEQYF.

The chain carries TRBV7-8 and TRBJ2-1, with D hard to call. The CDR3 length is 17 residues. V was trimmed by 4 bases and J by 1 base, leaving 17 bases between them. Germline lookup yields CDR1 SGHVS and CDR2 FQNEAQ. In DNA form, the CDR3 reads TGTGCCAGCAGCTCCCGCCCGAACCGACGGTCCTACAATGAGCAGTTCTTC. Its protein product is CASSSRPNRRSYNEQFF. Full variable domain (remainder filled in from reference TRBV7-8 and TRBJ2-1): GAGVSQSPRYKVAKRGQDVALRCDPISGHVSLFWYQQALGQGPEFLTYFQNEAQLDKSGLPSDRFFAERPEGSVSTLKIQRTQQEDSAVYLCASSSRPNRRSYNEQFFGPGTRLTVL.

This clonotype was counted many times. The CDR3 spells CSVDRDPGNTIYF. CDR3 coding DNA: TGCAGCGTGGACAGGGATCCTGGAAACACCATATATTTT. This chain links TRBV29-1 with TRBJ1-3; 8 bases fit TRBD1. The CDR3 is 13 residues long. Per the germline V gene, CDR1 is SQVTM and CDR2 is ANQGSEA. J was trimmed by 2 bases and V by 6 bases; bases with no gene match: 3.

This clonotype was recorded at least ten times. The rearrangement joins TRBV11-2 to TRBJ2-1; 7 bases map to TRBD1. Trimming removed 2 bases from V and 2 bases from J; junction bases left unmatched: 6. Germline CDR1 reads SGHAT; CDR2 reads FQNNGV. This CDR3 is built from 16 residues. The CDR3 DNA follows: TGTGCCAGCAGCTTACCAGGCCAGGGGGCCTACAATGAGCAGTTCTTC. This translates into CASSLPGQGAYNEQFF.

This chain links TRBV6-1 with TRBJ1-1; TRBD1 is a possible D gene (5 bases). In germline, CDR1 is MNHNS, CDR2 SASEGT. CDR3 length equals 16 residues. Between the trimmed V and J ends, which lost 6 bases and 5 bases, there was a span of 22 bases. The CDR3 DNA is TGTGCCAGCAGGCCCGTCCTTGACCGTGGGGGAACTGAAGCTTTCTTT. It yields the protein CASRPVLDRGGTEAFF.

In this sample, this clonotype turned up many times. The chain carries TRBV20-1 and TRBJ2-5; D is unclear. Germline V gives CDR1 DFQATT, CDR2 SNEGSKA (reference sequence). The CDR3 loop spans 12 amino acids. V dropped 4 bases and J dropped 5 bases, with 11 bases sitting between them. The CDR3 spells CSAMAVSETQYF. CDR3 DNA: TGCAGTGCTATGGCGGTTTCGGAGACCCAGTACTTC.

This clonotype was detected ten times or more. The gene calls are TRBV29-1 and TRBJ2-7; D possibly matches TRBD1 or TRBD2 (6 bases each). Germline CDR1 and CDR2: SQVTM and ANQGSEA. With 4 bases removed from V and 3 bases from J, the gap between germline ends came to 25 bases. The CDR3 sequence is 17 residues long. The CDR3 here is CSVGDRRELWENYEQYF. The CDR3 nucleotides read TGCAGCGTTGGCGACAGGAGGGAATTGTGGGAAAACTACGAGCAGTACTTC.

This clonotype was observed a few times. The chain couples TRBV6-1 to TRBJ1-1; the D is unclear. V was shortened by 1 base and J by 5 bases, with 8 bases between the two germline ends. The CDR3 consists of 13 residues. Germline V gene lookup returns CDR1 MNHNS and CDR2 SASEGT. The CDR3 sequence is CASSEGDWTEAFF. CDR3 in DNA: TGTGCCAGCAGTGAAGGGGATTGGACTGAAGCTTTCTTT.

A few counts support this clonotype. This chain joins TRBV28 and TRBJ1-4, with 8 bases matching TRBD1. The CDR3 loop spans 12 amino acids. V trimming: 9 bases; J trimming: 4 bases; junction bases outside the gene matches: 1. Germline V gives CDR1 MDHEN, CDR2 SYDVKM. The CDR3 region has the DNA TGTGCCAGTGGACAGGGTAATGAAAAACTGTTTTTT. Amino acids: CASGQGNEKLFF.

V gene TRBV10-2 combines with J gene TRBJ2-4; 7 bases match TRBD2. V lost 7 bases to trimming and J lost 0 bases; unmatched junction nucleotides: 15. The CDR3 extends over 18 amino acids. From germline, CDR1 is WSHSY and CDR2 SAAADI. CDR3 residues: CASTAPPSGVLAKNIQYF. The CDR3 DNA is TGCGCCAGCACCGCCCCACCCAGCGGGGTTTTAGCCAAAAACATTCAGTACTTC.

A word on this clonotype: Relative to the germline gene, one junction end is altered; a read error may explain this. The genes are TRBV2 and TRBJ2-1; D possibly corresponds to TRBD2 (6 bases). The length of the CDR3 is 18 residues. CDR1 and CDR2 (germline): SNHLY, FYNNEI. The CDR3 coding sequence is TGTGCCATCAGTTTAGCGCGAAGTCGGGACTCCATTAACAATGAGCAGTTCTTC. It is translated as CAISLARSRDSINNEQFF.

This clonotype was detected ten times or more. The chain combines TRBV20-1 with TRBJ1-4, with D possibly TRBD1 on 5 matching bases. Germline CDR1 and CDR2: DFQATT and SNEGSKA (reference sequence). Trimming cost V 3 bases and J 3 bases, with 8 bases left between them. This CDR3 region has 13 residues. The CDR3, as DNA: TGCAGTGCTAGCCGGGGGGCTAATGAAAAACTGTTTTTT. Protein: CSASRGANEKLFF.

This clonotype was detected ten times or more. The chain joins TRBV5-1 to TRBJ2-7; D is unresolved. Between the trimmed V and J ends, which lost 4 bases and 3 bases, there was a span of 17 bases. Germline CDR1 reads SGHRS; CDR2 reads YFSETQ. The CDR3 has 15 residues. For the CDR3, the DNA is TGCGCCAGCAGCGTCCGGCCCTGGGCAAACTACGAGCAGTACTTC. This codes for CASSVRPWANYEQYF.

CDR3 protein: CASSPVRAGITGELFF. CDR3 in DNA: TGTGCCAGCAGCCCAGTTAGGGCGGGGATCACCGGGGAGCTGTTTTTT. This chain joins TRBV5-6 and TRBJ2-2, with a weak D call TRBD2 (6 bases). Deletions cut 4 bases from V and 4 bases from J, with 17 bases between. The germline gives CDR1 SGHDT, CDR2 YYEEEE. There are 16 residues in the CDR3. The complete variable domain, with remaining parts taken from reference TRBV5-6 and TRBJ2-2, reads DAGVTQSPTHLIKTRGQQVTLRCSPKSGHDTVSWYQQALGQGPQFIFQYYEEEERQRGNFPDRFSGHQFPNYSSELNVNALLLGDSALYLCASSPVRAGITGELFFGEGSRLTVL.

J is TRBJ1-5 and V is TRBV7-2, with 8 bases aligning to TRBD1. The CDR3 extends over 16 amino acids. J was trimmed by 5 bases and V by 5 bases; bases with no gene match: 11. CDR1 is SGHTA and CDR2 is FQGNSA in the germline V gene. The CDR3 DNA sequence: TGTGCCAGCAGCAAAAGAGCAGGGGGCGCGTATCAGCCCCAGCATTTT. It is translated as CASSKRAGGAYQPQHF.

This clonotype came up many times. The CDR3 is CSVELLANYGYTF. The CDR3, as DNA: TGCAGCGTTGAATTGCTAGCTAACTATGGCTACACCTTC. The chain uses TRBV29-1 and TRBJ1-2; D unresolved. CDR1 and CDR2 from the germline V gene are SQVTM and ANQGSEA. There are 13 residues in the CDR3. V lost 2 bases and J lost 0, with 7 bases in between.

The chain has TRBV18 and TRBJ1-2; D is unresolved. CDR3 length equals 14 residues. Germline-derived CDR1 and CDR2 are KGHSH and LQKENI. V was clipped by 1 base and J by 4 bases, with 10 bases between them. The chain's CDR3 is CASSPQEQSYGYTF. The CDR3, as DNA: TGTGCCAGCTCACCACAGGAGCAGTCCTATGGCTACACCTTC.

Many counts were recorded for this clonotype. The chain joins TRBV10-3 to TRBJ1-2; 7 bases are a match to TRBD1. The CDR3 contains 19 residues. Germline-derived CDR1 and CDR2 are ENHRY and SYGVKD. V lost 0 bases to trimming and J lost 2 bases; unmatched junction nucleotides: 15. CDR3 amino acids: CAISESFTNPGQKNYGYTF. DNA for the CDR3: TGTGCCATCAGTGAGTCGTTCACCAACCCGGGACAGAAGAACTATGGCTACACCTTC.

This clonotype was counted many times. The chain uses TRBV7-2 and TRBJ1-5; D remains ambiguous. CDR3 length: 16 amino acids. Germline V gene lookup returns CDR1 SGHTA and CDR2 FQGNSA. Trimming pared 6 bases from V and 5 bases from J, leaving 20 bases between. The CDR3 protein is CASSFKGGFSDQPQHF. DNA of the CDR3: TGTGCCAGCAGTTTCAAAGGAGGGTTTTCAGATCAGCCCCAGCATTTT.

V gene TRBV11-2 combines with J gene TRBJ1-6, with 9 bases matching TRBD1. The CDR3 spans 18 residues. Germline loops: CDR1 SGHAT, CDR2 FQNNGV. The V gene end was trimmed by 6 bases and the J gene end by 4 bases; junction bases not matched to a gene: 13. CDR3 bases: TGTGCCAGCAGTCAGACCGGGACAGGGCACTATTATAATTCACCCCTCCACTTT. This gives the protein CASSQTGTGHYYNSPLHF.

Ten or more counts support this clonotype. This chain links TRBV20-1 with TRBJ2-7; possibly TRBD1 or TRBD2 for D (7 bases each). The ends were cut back, 5 bases at V and 6 bases at J, with 11 bases in the middle. The CDR3 contains 11 residues. CDR1 and CDR2 (germline): DFQATT, SNEGSKA (reference sequence). The chain's CDR3 is CSAGEGAEQYF. The CDR3 DNA reads TGCAGTGCTGGGGAGGGGGCCGAGCAGTACTTC.

The rearrangement joins TRBV7-9 to TRBJ2-7; D is undetermined. This CDR3 contains 13 residues. Germline loops: CDR1 SEHNR, CDR2 FQNEAQ (reference sequence). V dropped 4 bases and J dropped 1 base, with 8 bases sitting between them. The DNA of the CDR3 is TGTGCCAGCAGCTACCCGGGTTCCTACGAGCAGTACTTC. Amino acid sequence: CASSYPGSYEQYF. Full variable domain (remainder filled in from reference TRBV7-9 and TRBJ2-7): DTGVSQNPRHKITKRGQNVTFRCDPISEHNRLYWYRQTLGQGPEFLTYFQNEAQLEKSRLLSDRFSAERPKGSFSTLEIQRTEQGDSAMYLCASSYPGSYEQYFGPGTRLTVT.

The chain carries TRBV5-6 and TRBJ2-4; tentatively, D is TRBD2 (5 bases). Germline lookup yields CDR1 SGHDT and CDR2 YYEEEE. V lost 0 bases to trimming and J lost 2 bases, with 15 bases between them. This CDR3 has 17 residues. The CDR3 DNA reads TGTGCCAGCAGCTTGGAGGGAGCCTTCGTGACCAAAAACATTCAGTACTTC. Amino acids: CASSLEGAFVTKNIQYF.

This clonotype was seen a handful of times. The chain uses TRBV7-9 and TRBJ2-5; TRBD1 aligns across 7 bases. Germline trimming cut 1 base from V and 4 bases from J; bases unmatched to any gene: 6. Germline values: CDR1 SEHNR, CDR2 FQNEAQ (reference sequence). The CDR3 has 15 residues. The CDR3, as DNA: TGTGCCAGCAGCTTAGGGGCAGGGGGTTCAGAGACCCAGTACTTC. Protein sequence: CASSLGAGGSETQYF.

Many counts were recorded for this clonotype. V gene TRBV29-1 combines with J gene TRBJ2-5; no clear D. The CDR3 loop spans 11 amino acids. Germline CDR1 and CDR2: SQVTM and ANQGSEA. CDR3 DNA: TGCATTGGGGAAGAGCAAGAGACCCAGTACTTC. This codes for CIGEEQETQYF. Looking up the rest from reference TRBV29-1 and TRBJ2-5 gives the full variable domain: SAVISQKPSRDICQRGTSLTIQCQVDSQVTMMFWYRQQPGQSLTLIATANQGSEATYESGFVIDKFPISRPNLTFSTLTVSNMSPEDSSIYLCIGEEQETQYFGPGTRLLVL.

This clonotype has ten or more counts. This chain links TRBV21-1 with TRBJ2-2; the table's D gene call, TRBD1, was not cross checked with the DNA. TRBV21-1 is annotated as a pseudogene. CDR3 length equals 15 residues. CDR3 sequence: CAKLRTGTNTGELFF. For the CDR3, the DNA is TGTGCCAAGCTAAGGACAGGGACGAACACCGGGGAGCTGTTTTTT.